This TCR beta chain was recorded in a study of shared clonotypes between healthy human individuals. Germline lookup yields CDR1 MRHNA and CDR2 SNTAGT. This CDR3 has 15 residues. The V and J ends lost 5 bases and 0 bases, in that order; junction bases with no gene match: 3. Profiled with immunoSEQ multiplex PCR; TCRdb holds only in-frame clones, not every one. The top ten hold roughly 56% of the sample, which has about 79,000 clones, over 55% seen once. This clone appeared a few times. Sample: memory CD8+ T cells sorted from blood. Subset in this sample: CD45RO+ cells pooled with CCR7-negative TemRA cells. The sequence derives from a man aged 25-45 years in good health. This chain joins TRBV6-4 and TRBJ2-3; 9 nucleotides match TRBD2. The CDR3 DNA reads TGTGCCAGCAGTCAGACTAGCGGTAGCACAGATACGCAGTATTTT. This translates into CASSQTSGSTDTQYF.